These 11 T cell receptor beta chains originate from one sample sequenced in a study of blood T cell repertoires in COVID-19. Sequencing was performed with immunoSEQ multiplex PCR; in TCRdb, only in-frame clones are kept and a portion is missing. The profile shows roughly 120,000 clones, around 64% of them singletons. Sequencing was carried out using peripheral blood. The origin of the receptors is a human donor with acute or convalescent COVID-19. The donor label of this sample is uncertain.

This clone was seen only a few times. The chain is built from TRBV29-1 and TRBJ1-2; TRBD1 matches at 7 bases. CDR3 length equals 14 residues. J was trimmed by 7 bases and V by 4 bases; bases with no gene match: 12. The V gene's germline CDR1 is SQVTM and CDR2 ANQGSEA. Here the CDR3 DNA reads TGCAGCGTTGGGAGTGCAGGGCCAGGGGGTGGCTACACCTTC. This codes for CSVGSAGPGGGYTF.

This rearrangement joins TRBV24-1 to TRBJ2-3, with 9 bases aligning to TRBD1. CDR3 size: 16 residues. V was clipped by 5 bases and J by 2 bases; unmatched bases: 7. Germline V gene data show CDR1 as KGHDR and CDR2 as SFDVKD. Here the CDR3 DNA reads TGTGCCACCAGTGCTACAGGGGGCGGGTACACAGATACGCAGTATTTT. The encoded protein is CATSATGGGYTDTQYF.

This sequence joins TRBV19 and TRBJ1-5, with D possibly being TRBD1 (5 bases). Germline CDR1 is LNHDA and CDR2 is SQIVND (reference sequence). This CDR3 contains 15 residues. V lost 6 bases to trimming and J lost 1 base, with 13 bases between them. The chain's CDR3 is CASRKDSGSNQPQHF. Written as DNA, the CDR3 is TGTGCCAGTAGGAAAGACAGTGGGAGCAATCAGCCCCAGCATTTT.

The chain carries TRBV3-1 (or the pseudogene TRBV3-2) and TRBJ1-2; 7 bases fit TRBD1. CDR1 is LGHDT, CDR2 YNNKEL, per germline (reference sequence). This CDR3 has 13 residues. V gave up 2 bases and J gave up 5 bases; unmatched junction bases: 2. Here the CDR3 DNA reads TGTGCCAGCAGCCAATACAGGGGTTATGGCTACACCTTC. This gives the protein CASSQYRGYGYTF.

This clone was detected a few times. The sample holds other DNA sequences that translate to the same CDR3. This chain connects TRBV5-1 to TRBJ1-5; tentatively, D is TRBD1 (5 bases). Trimming took off 0 bases at V and 2 bases at J, with 9 bases between the two ends. The CDR3 extends over 15 amino acids. The V gene's germline CDR1 is SGHRS and CDR2 YFSETQ. CDR3 in amino acids: CASSLDGQGNQPQHF. As DNA, the CDR3 is TGCGCCAGCAGCTTGGATGGACAAGGCAATCAGCCCCAGCATTTT.

This clone was recorded a few times. The chain employs TRBV4-2 and TRBJ1-1; TRBD1 matches at 7 bases. Losses at the gene ends were 4 bases for V and 4 bases for J; bases not matched to a gene: 3. The CDR3 sequence is 13 residues long. CDR1 and CDR2 (germline): LGHNA, YNFKEQ. CDR3 sequence: CASSPGDSTEAFF. The DNA for the CDR3 is TGTGCCAGCAGCCCCGGGGACAGCACTGAAGCTTTCTTT.

The gene calls are TRBV19 and TRBJ1-1, with TRBD1 matching 8 bases. This CDR3 is built from 14 residues. Germline V CDR1 and CDR2: LNHDA, SQIVND (reference sequence). V shed 6 bases and J 5 bases; nucleotides not matched to a gene: 8. In DNA, the CDR3 is TGTGCCAGTAGAGGACAGGGTTCGGTGACTGAAGCTTTCTTT. Translation gives CASRGQGSVTEAFF. Filled out from reference TRBV19 and TRBJ1-1, the complete variable domain reads DGGITQSPKYLFRKEGQNVTLSCEQNLNHDAMYWYRQDPGQGLRLIYYSQIVNDFQKGDIAEGYSVSREKKESFPLTVTSAQKNPTAFYLCASRGQGSVTEAFFGQGTRLTVV.

The sample holds a few counts of this clone. Additional DNA sequences in this sample encode the identical CDR3. The J gene is TRBJ1-5, the V gene TRBV28; D is unclear. CDR3 length: 14 amino acids. Germline loops: CDR1 MDHEN, CDR2 SYDVKM. V was trimmed by 4 bases and J by 1 base, leaving 8 bases between them. The CDR3 DNA follows: TGTGCCAGCAGTTCAGGAGGGAGCAATCAGCCCCAGCATTTT. It encodes CASSSGGSNQPQHF.

V is TRBV3-1 (or the pseudogene TRBV3-2) and J is TRBJ2-1; 7 nucleotides line up with TRBD2. The CDR3 is 15 amino acids. Looked up from germline, CDR1 is LGHDT and CDR2 is YNNKEL (reference sequence). V was pared by 1 base and J by 4 bases, with 4 bases of the junction left unmatched. CDR3 coding DNA: TGTGCCAGCAGCCAAGCCGGGGGGAAGTACAATGAGCAGTTCTTC. Protein sequence: CASSQAGGKYNEQFF.

This chain joins TRBV5-1 and TRBJ2-6; D not resolved. V lost 7 bases to trimming and J lost 4 bases, with 12 bases between them. CDR1 is SGHRS and CDR2 is YFSETQ in the germline V gene. The CDR3 spans 14 residues. In DNA form, the CDR3 reads TGCGCCAGCTTTCCGGAACAGGGGGCCAACGTCCTGACTTTC. It specifies CASFPEQGANVLTF.

V gene TRBV18 combines with J gene TRBJ1-1; maybe TRBD1 (6 bases). With 5 bases removed from V and 5 bases from J, the gap between germline ends came to 12 bases. The CDR3 length is 13 residues. CDR1 KGHSH and CDR2 LQKENI come from the germline V gene. This CDR3 is CASSSGEGTEAFF. The CDR3 region has the DNA TGTGCCAGCTCATCAGGGGAAGGAACTGAAGCTTTCTTT.